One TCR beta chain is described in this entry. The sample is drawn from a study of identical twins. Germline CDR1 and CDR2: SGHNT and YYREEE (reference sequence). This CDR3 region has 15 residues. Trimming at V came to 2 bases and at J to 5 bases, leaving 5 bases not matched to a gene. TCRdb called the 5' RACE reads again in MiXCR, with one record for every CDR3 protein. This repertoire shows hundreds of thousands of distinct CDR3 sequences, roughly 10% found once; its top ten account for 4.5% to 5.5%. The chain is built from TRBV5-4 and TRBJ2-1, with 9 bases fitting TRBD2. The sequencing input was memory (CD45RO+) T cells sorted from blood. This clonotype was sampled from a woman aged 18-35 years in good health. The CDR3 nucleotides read TGTGCCAGCAGCTTTAGCGGGGGCCCTAACAATGAGCAGTTCTTC. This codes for CASSFSGGPNNEQFF.